Presented here are 24 T cell receptor beta chains from one specimen sequenced in a study of blood T cell repertoires in COVID-19. Clones were read by immunoSEQ multiplex PCR, and TCRdb kept only the in-frame ones, dropping some. The table has about 72,000 clones, around nine tenths seen once. The sample was peripheral blood. Receptors originate from an older woman with acute or convalescent COVID-19.

This clone was seen a handful of times. This chain uses TRBV6-5 with TRBJ1-6, with a tentative D call TRBD1 (6 bases). CDR3 size: 14 residues. Germline V gene lookup returns CDR1 MNHEY and CDR2 SVGAGI. V was clipped by 4 bases and J by 9 bases, with 13 bases between them. The CDR3 reads CASSSTGILSPLHF. The CDR3 nucleotides are TGTGCCAGCAGTTCCACAGGGATTCTTTCACCCCTCCACTTT.

The chain uses TRBV7-9 and TRBJ1-1, with unresolved D. The CDR3 runs to 13 residues. The germline gives CDR1 SEHNR, CDR2 FQNEAQ (reference sequence). V lost 2 bases and J 11 bases, leaving 15 bases between the germline ends. The CDR3 sequence: CASSLNSGKGAFF. The DNA for the CDR3 is TGTGCCAGCAGCTTAAACTCGGGGAAAGGGGCTTTCTTT. Variable domain in full (rest from reference TRBV7-9 and TRBJ1-1): DTGVSQNPRHKITKRGQNVTFRCDPISEHNRLYWYRQTLGQGPEFLTYFQNEAQLEKSRLLSDRFSAERPKGSFSTLEIQRTEQGDSAMYLCASSLNSGKGAFFGQGTRLTVV.

The gene calls are TRBV14 and TRBJ2-7; 8 bases agree with TRBD1. The J segment lost 3 bases and the V segment lost 3 bases, leaving 4 bases of the junction unmatched. CDR3 length equals 14 residues. CDR1 and CDR2 (germline): SGHDN, FVKESK. CDR3 region: CASSHRQGSYEQYF. Here the CDR3 DNA reads TGTGCCAGCAGCCACCGACAGGGGAGCTACGAGCAGTACTTC.

The chain joins TRBV2 to TRBJ2-3, with TRBD2 identical over 7 bases. V shed 6 bases and J 2 bases; nucleotides not matched to a gene: 11. This CDR3 has 16 residues. CDR1 and CDR2 (germline): SNHLY, FYNNEI. The CDR3 is CASRFKSGVDTDTQYF. The CDR3 nucleotides read TGTGCCAGCAGATTTAAGAGCGGGGTGGACACAGATACGCAGTATTTT.

J is TRBJ2-7 and V is TRBV2; 9 nucleotides align to TRBD1. The germline CDR1 and CDR2 sequences are SNHLY and FYNNEI. The junction had 12 bases not matched to a gene; V was cut back by 6 bases and J by 6 bases. The CDR3 is made up of 15 amino acids. Written as DNA, the CDR3 is TGTGCCAGCAGGGAACCGGGACAGGGTAATCGCGAGCAGTACTTC. Its translation is CASREPGQGNREQYF.

This clone was picked up a small number of times. The chain combines TRBV3-1 (or the pseudogene TRBV3-2) with TRBJ2-5, with D perhaps matching TRBD1 (6 bases). Trimming shortened V by 0 bases and J by 7 bases, and 12 bases separated the two germline ends. Germline V lookup: CDR1 LGHDT, CDR2 YNNKEL (reference sequence). The CDR3 contains 14 residues. The CDR3 region has the DNA TGTGCCAGCAGCCAAGATGCAGGGGTGGGGACCCAGTACTTC. Translating gives CASSQDAGVGTQYF.

This clone occurred once. The chain recombines TRBV2 with TRBJ1-6; TRBD1 might be the D (5 bases). Per germline, CDR1 SNHLY and CDR2 FYNNEI. The CDR3 has 15 residues. Trimming left V 3 bases short and J 11 bases short, with 17 bases between. The CDR3 is CASSDGTRSSPPLHF. CDR3 in DNA: TGTGCCAGCAGTGATGGGACTCGGAGTTCTCCACCCCTCCACTTT.

This chain connects TRBV9 to TRBJ1-1; D possibly corresponds to TRBD1 (6 bases). The V gene's germline CDR1 is SGDLS and CDR2 YYNGEE. CDR3 length equals 17 residues. Trimming took 3 bases from V and 6 from J, leaving 24 bases between them. The CDR3, as DNA: TGTGCCAGCAGCGATCGGGACATCCACGTCCGGCACGCTGAAGCTTTCTTT. This encodes CASSDRDIHVRHAEAFF.

The V gene is TRBV29-1, the J gene TRBJ2-5, with 11 bases aligning to TRBD2. There are 16 residues in the CDR3. Germline-derived CDR1 and CDR2 are SQVTM and ANQGSEA. Trimming took 5 bases from V and 5 from J; bases not matched to a gene: 13. CDR3 residues: CSVLLAGERPRETQYF. The CDR3 nucleotides are TGCAGCGTTCTACTAGCGGGGGAAAGACCCCGCGAGACCCAGTACTTC.

V usage is TRBV6-1 and J usage is TRBJ1-2; D perhaps matches TRBD1 (6 bases). V lost 1 base and J lost 0, with 15 bases in between. The CDR3 contains 17 residues. CDR1 and CDR2 from the germline V gene are MNHNS and SASEGT. CDR3 nucleotides: TGTGCCAGCAGTGAAGGTTGGGCCAGGGGAGCTAACTATGGCTACACCTTC. It translates to CASSEGWARGANYGYTF.

The chain joins TRBV5-1 to TRBJ1-4; TRBD1 might be the D (5 bases). Per germline, CDR1 SGHRS and CDR2 YFSETQ. CDR3 length: 15 residues. V dropped 0 bases and J dropped 6 bases, with 12 bases sitting between them. CDR3 sequence (DNA): TGCGCCAGCAGCTTGGCGGGGGGGGACGATGAAAAACTGTTTTTT. This encodes CASSLAGGDDEKLFF.

This clone was recorded a few times. This chain uses TRBV6-5 with TRBJ2-7, with TRBD1 as a possible D gene (6 bases). The germline CDR1 and CDR2 sequences are MNHEY and SVGAGI. The V gene lost 3 bases and the J gene lost 5 bases, with 14 bases spanning the gap. CDR3 length: 14 amino acids. The CDR3 loop is CASSYAGQTNEQYF. CDR3 DNA: TGTGCCAGCAGTTATGCCGGACAGACCAACGAGCAGTACTTC.

This chain connects TRBV19 to TRBJ1-5; TRBD1 matches 9 bases. The CDR3 consists of 17 residues. V trimming: 7 bases; J trimming: 0 bases; junction bases outside the gene matches: 10. Looked up from germline, CDR1 is LNHDA and CDR2 is SQIVND (reference sequence). The DNA for the CDR3 is TGTGCCAGTAAGAGGACAGGGGCGAAGTATAGCAATCAGCCCCAGCATTTT. Translating gives CASKRTGAKYSNQPQHF. Supplemented by reference TRBV19 and TRBJ1-5, the full variable domain reads DGGITQSPKYLFRKEGQNVTLSCEQNLNHDAMYWYRQDPGQGLRLIYYSQIVNDFQKGDIAEGYSVSREKKESFPLTVTSAQKNPTAFYLCASKRTGAKYSNQPQHFGDGTRLSIL.

The gene calls are TRBV7-2 and TRBJ2-5; D might be TRBD2 (6 bases). Trimming left V 6 bases short and J 1 base short, with 15 bases between. The CDR3 is made up of 15 amino acids. Per the germline V gene, CDR1 is SGHTA and CDR2 is FQGNSA. CDR3 protein: CASRPTGVLQETQYF. CDR3 nucleotide sequence: TGTGCCAGCAGACCAACGGGGGTCCTCCAAGAGACCCAGTACTTC.

The chain is built from TRBV19 and TRBJ1-3, with 7 positions matching TRBD1. Trimming at V came to 5 bases and at J to 0 bases, leaving 4 bases not matched to a gene. Germline-derived CDR1 and CDR2 are LNHDA and SQIVND (reference sequence). The CDR3 is 15 residues long. The CDR3 sequence: CASSATGDSGNTIYF. The CDR3 DNA reads as TGTGCCAGTAGTGCCACAGGGGACTCTGGAAACACCATATATTTT.

This clone was recorded only once. This chain joins TRBV19 and TRBJ2-7; a possible D gene is TRBD1 (6 bases). The CDR3 runs 13 residues. Germline V gene lookup returns CDR1 LNHDA and CDR2 SQIVND (reference sequence). V was cut by 11 bases and J by 2 bases, with 16 bases left in between. CDR3 DNA sequence: TGTGCCTCGTCAGGGGACGGTACCTACGAGCAGTACTTC. Its translation is CASSGDGTYEQYF.

V is TRBV27 and J is TRBJ1-5, with a possible D match to TRBD1 (6 bases). CDR3 length equals 14 residues. Germline CDR1 is MNHEY and CDR2 is SMNVEV (reference sequence). V lost 5 bases, J lost 5 bases, and 13 bases lay in between. Written as DNA, the CDR3 is TGTGCCAGCAGTCCTCAAGGGGGTCATCAGCCCCAGCATTTT. Amino acids: CASSPQGGHQPQHF.

The rearrangement uses TRBV7-2 and TRBJ2-2; TRBD2 agrees at 12 bases. This CDR3 has 16 amino acids. With V trimmed by 5 bases and J by 3 bases, 4 bases remained unmatched. Germline V gene data show CDR1 as SGHTA and CDR2 as FQGNSA. The CDR3 DNA reads TGTGCCAGCAGCCTGGGACTAGCGGGCGACACCGGGGAGCTGTTTTTT. Residues: CASSLGLAGDTGELFF.

This chain uses TRBV19 with TRBJ2-5; TRBD2 is a possible D gene (5 bases). V lost 3 bases and J lost 2, with 7 bases in between. The CDR3 has 13 amino acids. CDR1 is LNHDA, CDR2 SQIVND, per germline (reference sequence). CDR3 sequence: CASSIRGQETQYF. The CDR3 bases are TGTGCCAGTAGTATTAGAGGGCAAGAGACCCAGTACTTC.

This chain connects TRBV6-5 to TRBJ1-1; D possibly corresponds to TRBD1 (6 bases). The CDR3 covers 14 residues. Per germline, CDR1 MNHEY and CDR2 SVGAGI. V lost 5 bases, J lost 0 bases, and 10 bases lay in between. The CDR3 nucleotides read TGTGCCAGCAGTCCGCACAGGGTGAACACTGAAGCTTTCTTT. It specifies CASSPHRVNTEAFF.

V is TRBV5-1 and J is TRBJ2-1; 11 bases agree with TRBD2. CDR3 length: 16 amino acids. V was pared by 0 bases and J by 3 bases, with 2 bases of the junction left unmatched. From germline, CDR1 is SGHRS and CDR2 YFSETQ. The CDR3 is CASSLETSGGYNEQFF. In DNA, the CDR3 is TGCGCCAGCAGCTTGGAAACTAGCGGGGGCTACAATGAGCAGTTCTTC.

This chain joins TRBV3-1 (or the pseudogene TRBV3-2) and TRBJ2-5, with D perhaps TRBD2 (6 bases). Germline V lookup: CDR1 LGHDT, CDR2 YNNKEL (reference sequence). V shed 4 bases and J shed 0 bases, with 15 bases lying between them. This CDR3 has 16 residues. The CDR3 spells CASSRSGLANQETQYF. The CDR3 DNA is TGTGCCAGCAGCCGAAGCGGGCTAGCCAACCAAGAGACCCAGTACTTC.

This chain uses TRBV7-8 with TRBJ2-7; 14 bases are shared with TRBD2. The J segment lost 6 bases and the V segment lost 0 bases, leaving 4 bases of the junction unmatched. Germline V gene lookup returns CDR1 SGHVS and CDR2 FQNEAQ. The CDR3 loop spans 16 amino acids. The CDR3 coding sequence is TGTGCCAGCAGCTTAGCGACTAGCGGGGGGGCACGCGAGCAGTACTTC. It yields the protein CASSLATSGGAREQYF.

The chain links TRBV7-9 to TRBJ1-6; 10 bases agree with TRBD1. The germline gives CDR1 SEHNR, CDR2 FQNEAQ (reference sequence). V trimming: 2 bases; J trimming: 5 bases; junction bases outside the gene matches: 6. This CDR3 spans 17 amino acids. Here the CDR3 reads CASSLRQGAGDNSPLHF. The CDR3 nucleotides read TGTGCCAGCAGCTTAAGACAGGGGGCGGGCGATAATTCACCCCTCCACTTT.